Presented here are 32 T cell receptor beta chains from one specimen sequenced in a study of siplizumab effects on memory and regulatory T cells (dated by TCRdb to about 2019). Library generation was performed with the immunoSEQ multiplex PCR assay. Held by TCRdb, this immuneACCESS table contains in-frame sequences only and omits some clones. Under half of the omission traces to an unresolved V gene where checked; the cause of the rest is unknown. This sample is represented by about 100,000 clones; around 95% of them were singletons. The ten largest make up under 0.7% of the sample. The sequenced sample was Tregs sorted from blood. Every receptor here comes from a human donor in good health.

The genes are TRBV30 and TRBJ1-5; TRBD1 matches at 10 bases. Trimming took 5 bases from V and 2 from J; bases not matched to a gene: 6. CDR1 is GTSNPN and CDR2 is SVGIG in the germline V gene (reference sequence). This CDR3 contains 15 residues. CDR3 in amino acids: CAWALGTGGNQPQHF. As DNA, the CDR3 is TGTGCCTGGGCTTTAGGGACAGGGGGCAATCAGCCCCAGCATTTT.

The chain couples TRBV7-6 to TRBJ1-2, with no clear D. CDR1 is SGHVS, CDR2 FNYEAQ, per germline. The length of the CDR3 is 13 residues. V was clipped by 1 base and J by 8 bases, with 11 bases between them. CDR3 protein: CASSLDPGSGYTF. Here the CDR3 DNA reads TGTGCCAGCAGCTTAGATCCTGGGAGCGGCTACACCTTC.

The V and J genes are TRBV14 and TRBJ2-1; D unresolved. The germline V and J ends were trimmed by 4 bases and 0 bases, with 13 bases remaining between them. Germline V lookup: CDR1 SGHDN, CDR2 FVKESK. The CDR3 loop spans 16 amino acids. The CDR3 region is CASSRARLSSYNEQFF. DNA of the CDR3: TGTGCCAGCAGCCGGGCGAGACTGAGCTCCTACAATGAGCAGTTCTTC.

The chain is built from TRBV19 and TRBJ2-1; D is unresolved. V lost 5 bases to trimming and J lost 0 bases, with 11 bases between them. CDR3 length: 15 residues. Germline V CDR1 and CDR2: LNHDA, SQIVND (reference sequence). The CDR3 spells CASSPDRSSYNEQFF. Here the CDR3 DNA reads TGTGCCAGTAGTCCCGACCGGAGCTCCTACAATGAGCAGTTCTTC.

The rearrangement joins TRBV11-2 to TRBJ1-5; no definite D call. This CDR3 region has 13 residues. With 1 base removed from V and 4 bases from J, the gap between germline ends came to 5 bases. Germline CDR1 reads SGHAT; CDR2 reads FQNNGV. The CDR3: CASSLAENQPQHF. In nucleotides, the CDR3 is TGTGCCAGCAGCTTAGCCGAGAATCAGCCCCAGCATTTT.

Here the CDR3 reads CASSQAGYNTEAFF. The CDR3 DNA reads as TGCGCCAGCAGCCAAGCCGGATATAACACTGAAGCTTTCTTT. The chain recombines TRBV4-1 with TRBJ1-1; D unresolved. The CDR3 is made up of 14 amino acids. V was pared by 1 base and J by 2 bases, with 8 bases between. Per germline, CDR1 MGHRA and CDR2 YSYEKL.

The gene calls are TRBV10-1 and TRBJ1-3; a weak D match, TRBD1 (5 bases). The CDR3 extends over 15 amino acids. Trimming pared 2 bases from V and 3 bases from J, leaving 11 bases between. In germline, CDR1 is WNHNN, CDR2 SYGVQD (reference sequence). The chain's CDR3 is CASSEQRQFGNTIYF. The CDR3 DNA reads TGCGCCAGCAGTGAGCAAAGACAGTTTGGAAACACCATATATTTT.

The chain carries TRBV30 and TRBJ1-3; D is possibly TRBD1 (6 bases). V dropped 4 bases and J dropped 0 bases, with 13 bases sitting between them. This CDR3 is built from 15 residues. Germline-derived CDR1 and CDR2 are GTSNPN and SVGIG (reference sequence). In DNA, the CDR3 is TGTGCCTGGAAGTTGGGGGCTTACTCTGGAAACACCATATATTTT. This sequence encodes CAWKLGAYSGNTIYF.

The rearrangement joins TRBV5-6 to TRBJ2-3; D unclear. V was shortened by 0 bases and J by 1 base, with 6 bases between the two germline ends. The CDR3 contains 14 residues. CDR1 is SGHDT, CDR2 YYEEEE, per germline. The CDR3 coding sequence is TGTGCCAGCAGCTTGGACTTGGGCACAGATACGCAGTATTTT. Residues: CASSLDLGTDTQYF.

This clone was seen a single time. CDR3 region: CASSIGTASYNEQFF. In DNA, the CDR3 is TGTGCCAGCTCAATCGGGACAGCTAGTTACAATGAGCAGTTCTTC. The chain is built from TRBV18 and TRBJ2-1; 7 bases line up with TRBD1. The CDR3 consists of 15 residues. Germline-derived CDR1 and CDR2 are KGHSH and LQKENI. The J segment lost 4 bases and the V segment lost 5 bases, leaving 8 bases of the junction unmatched. Using reference TRBV18 and TRBJ2-1 for the parts outside the CDR3, the full variable domain is NAGVMQNPRHLVRRRGQEARLRCSPMKGHSHVYWYRQLPEEGLKFMVYLQKENIIDESGMPKERFSAEFPKEGPSILRIQQVVRGDSAAYFCASSIGTASYNEQFFGPGTRLTVL.

The chain has TRBV6-5 and TRBJ1-2; no definite D call. This CDR3 has 14 amino acids. Germline lookup yields CDR1 MNHEY and CDR2 SVGAGI. V was pared by 2 bases and J by 3 bases, with 10 bases between. The CDR3 region is CASSYGIGHYGYTF. CDR3 nucleotide sequence: TGTGCCAGCAGTTACGGGATAGGTCACTATGGCTACACCTTC.

The J gene is TRBJ1-1, the V gene TRBV30; TRBD1 is a possible D gene (6 bases). The CDR3 has 14 amino acids. Germline V gives CDR1 GTSNPN, CDR2 SVGIG (reference sequence). V was cut by 4 bases and J by 1 base, with 13 bases left in between. CDR3 protein: CAWKRGIRNTEAFF. For the CDR3, the DNA is TGTGCCTGGAAGAGGGGGATTCGGAACACTGAAGCTTTCTTT. The full variable domain, its missing parts supplied by reference TRBV30 and TRBJ1-1, is SQTIHQWPATLVQPVGSPLSLECTVEGTSNPNLYWYRQAAGRGLQLLFYSVGIGQISSEVPQNLSASRPQDRQFILSSKKLLLSDSGFYLCAWKRGIRNTEAFFGQGTRLTVV.

V gene TRBV10-3 combines with J gene TRBJ1-3; 10 bases align to TRBD1. Germline trimming cut 4 bases from V and 5 bases from J; bases unmatched to any gene: 5. The CDR3 sequence is 15 residues long. Germline-derived CDR1 and CDR2 are ENHRY and SYGVKD. The CDR3 region is CAISGDRGLRNTIYF. The CDR3 bases are TGTGCCATCAGTGGCGACAGGGGGCTTAGAAACACCATATATTTT.

The V call is TRBV11-2, the J call TRBJ2-5; 9 nucleotides agree with TRBD1. The germline gives CDR1 SGHAT, CDR2 FQNNGV. The trim removed 6 bases at V and 5 bases at J, leaving 7 bases unmatched. This CDR3 is 14 amino acids long. Here the CDR3 DNA reads TGTGCCAGCAGGGGGTACGGGACAGGGGAGACCCAGTACTTC. Its translation: CASRGYGTGETQYF.

This chain uses TRBV29-1 with TRBJ2-1, with D perhaps TRBD1 (6 bases). The V end was cut by 3 bases, the J end by 10 bases, with 19 bases between. This CDR3 spans 14 amino acids. The germline gives CDR1 SQVTM, CDR2 ANQGSEA. CDR3 bases: TGCAGCGTTGATACCCTACAGGGAAGGAAGGAGCAGTTCTTC. Encoded protein: CSVDTLQGRKEQFF.

The gene calls are TRBV7-9 and TRBJ1-5, with D perhaps TRBD1 (5 bases). V dropped 4 bases and J dropped 3 bases, with 13 bases sitting between them. Germline lookup yields CDR1 SEHNR and CDR2 FQNEAQ (reference sequence). The CDR3 is made up of 15 amino acids. DNA for the CDR3: TGTGCCAGCAGCTCAGCGGGGGGGTTCAATCAGCCCCAGCATTTT. This translates into CASSSAGGFNQPQHF.

DNA of the CDR3: TGTGCCAGCAGCTTTTTCGGGTTTCGTGAAAAACTGTTTTTT. It codes for CASSFFGFREKLFF. V and J are TRBV5-4 and TRBJ1-4; the D is unclear. V was trimmed by 2 bases and J by 7 bases, leaving 12 bases between them. Germline loops: CDR1 SGHNT, CDR2 YYREEE (reference sequence). The CDR3 sequence is 14 residues long.

As DNA, the CDR3 is TGTGCCAGCAGTTTGAAAGGGAATTTGAATAATTCACCCCTCCACTTT. As protein: CASSLKGNLNNSPLHF. The rearrangement links TRBV6-5 to TRBJ1-6; D not resolved. This CDR3 region has 16 residues. Germline V gene data show CDR1 as MNHEY and CDR2 as SVGAGI. V gave up 4 bases and J gave up 5 bases, with 15 bases separating them.

The chain carries TRBV27 and TRBJ2-1; 8 bases align to TRBD2. The CDR3 is 15 amino acids. CDR1 MNHEY and CDR2 SMNVEV come from the germline V gene (reference sequence). The trim removed 3 bases at V and 9 bases at J, leaving 10 bases unmatched. This CDR3 reads CASSFPGTRRGEQFF. In DNA, the CDR3 is TGTGCCAGCAGTTTTCCCGGGACTAGACGGGGTGAGCAGTTCTTC.

The chain is built from TRBV28 and TRBJ2-4, with unresolved D. Germline V CDR1 and CDR2: MDHEN, SYDVKM. V lost 6 bases and J lost 0, with 12 bases in between. This CDR3 is 15 amino acids long. CDR3 in DNA: TGTGCCAGCAGCCTCCCAGGCCTAGCCAAAAACATTCAGTACTTC. It is translated as CASSLPGLAKNIQYF.

V gene TRBV7-9 combines with J gene TRBJ1-1; D is possibly TRBD1 (5 bases). From germline, CDR1 is SEHNR and CDR2 FQNEAQ (reference sequence). With 0 bases removed from V and 10 bases from J, the gap between germline ends came to 12 bases. The CDR3 has 13 amino acids. The CDR3 region is CASSLAGPLVAFF. In DNA, the CDR3 is TGTGCCAGCAGCTTAGCGGGGCCCCTGGTAGCTTTCTTT.

This clone was seen once. V usage is TRBV28 and J usage is TRBJ2-7, with D unclear. This CDR3 is built from 12 residues. V dropped 3 bases and J dropped 7 bases, with 10 bases sitting between them. Per the germline V gene, CDR1 is MDHEN and CDR2 is SYDVKM. The CDR3 DNA reads TGTGCCAGCAGTTTTGGGGTGGGGGAGCAGTACTTC. It is translated as CASSFGVGEQYF.

The chain carries TRBV9 and TRBJ2-3; 7 bases fit TRBD2. The CDR3 contains 15 residues. The junction had 7 bases not matched to a gene; V was cut back by 4 bases and J by 2 bases. Germline V CDR1 and CDR2: SGDLS, YYNGEE. The CDR3 spells CASSLPSGLTDTQYF. The CDR3 region has the DNA TGTGCCAGCAGCCTCCCTAGCGGACTCACAGATACGCAGTATTTT. Combining the CDR3 with reference TRBV9 and TRBJ2-3 gives the whole variable domain DSGVTQTPKHLITATGQRVTLRCSPRSGDLSVYWYQQSLDQGLQFLIQYYNGEERAKGNILERFSAQQFPDLHSELNLSSLELGDSALYFCASSLPSGLTDTQYFGPGTRLTVL.

V is TRBV30 and J is TRBJ1-6; D is ambiguous. V lost 2 bases and J lost 7, with 12 bases in between. Germline V lookup: CDR1 GTSNPN, CDR2 SVGIG (reference sequence). This CDR3 region has 14 residues. CDR3 bases: TGTGCCTGGAGTAGAGAAGTAGGAAATTCACCCCTCCACTTT. Its protein is CAWSREVGNSPLHF. Supplemented by reference TRBV30 and TRBJ1-6, the full variable domain reads SQTIHQWPATLVQPVGSPLSLECTVEGTSNPNLYWYRQAAGRGLQLLFYSVGIGQISSEVPQNLSASRPQDRQFILSSKKLLLSDSGFYLCAWSREVGNSPLHFGNGTRLTVT.

The genes are TRBV4-1 and TRBJ2-5; 8 bases map to TRBD1. Germline V gene sequence: CDR1 MGHRA, CDR2 YSYEKL. The V segment lost 0 bases and the J segment 3 bases; nucleotides outside the gene matches: 6. The CDR3 runs to 16 residues. The CDR3 is CASSQDGQGAKETQYF. The CDR3 nucleotides read TGCGCCAGCAGCCAAGACGGACAGGGTGCCAAAGAGACCCAGTACTTC.

V and J are TRBV6-6 and TRBJ2-7, with D perhaps matching TRBD2 (6 bases). This CDR3 has 14 amino acids. The V gene's germline CDR1 is MNHNY and CDR2 SVGAGI (reference sequence). V lost 0 bases, J lost 3 bases, and 9 bases lay in between. CDR3 sequence (DNA): TGTGCCAGCAGTTACTCGCCGGACTACTACGAGCAGTACTTC. This encodes CASSYSPDYYEQYF.

This clone was seen just once. The J gene is TRBJ2-2, the V gene TRBV5-4; no reliable D call. This CDR3 has 13 residues. CDR1 SGHNT and CDR2 YYREEE come from the germline V gene (reference sequence). The germline V and J ends were trimmed by 6 bases and 0 bases, with 6 bases remaining between them. CDR3 coding DNA: TGTGCCAGCAAAAAGGCGAACACCGGGGAGCTGTTTTTT. It specifies CASKKANTGELFF.

V gene TRBV28 combines with J gene TRBJ2-4; possible D gene TRBD2, 5 bases. Trimming pared 2 bases from V and 6 bases from J, leaving 11 bases between. CDR1 and CDR2 from the germline V gene are MDHEN and SYDVKM. The CDR3 contains 14 residues. The CDR3 spells CASSLRGRRNIQYF. In DNA, the CDR3 is TGTGCCAGCAGTTTACGAGGGCGTCGAAACATTCAGTACTTC.

This sequence joins TRBV7-2 and TRBJ2-7; D gene ambiguous. Per germline, CDR1 SGHTA and CDR2 FQGNSA. V gave up 1 base and J gave up 6 bases, with 13 bases separating them. This CDR3 spans 14 amino acids. CDR3 coding DNA: TGTGCCAGCAGCTTAGGTCGGCTGAAAGGCGAGCAGTACTTC. Protein product: CASSLGRLKGEQYF.

The rearrangement links TRBV28 to TRBJ1-2; 7 bases are shared with TRBD1. With 7 bases clipped from V and 4 bases from J, the junction kept 6 bases outside the gene matches. The CDR3 sequence is 13 residues long. Per germline, CDR1 MDHEN and CDR2 SYDVKM. DNA for the CDR3: TGTGCCAGCAACGCACAGGGGATCTATGGCTACACCTTC. This sequence encodes CASNAQGIYGYTF.

The chain uses TRBV5-1 and TRBJ1-1; no clear D. Germline V CDR1 and CDR2: SGHRS, YFSETQ. This CDR3 comprises 13 residues. Trimming removed 2 bases at V and 1 base at J, with 6 bases between. CDR3 DNA sequence: TGCGCCAGCAGCTTATCAAAGAACACTGAAGCTTTCTTT. The encoded protein is CASSLSKNTEAFF. Combining the CDR3 with reference TRBV5-1 and TRBJ1-1 gives the whole variable domain KAGVTQTPRYLIKTRGQQVTLSCSPISGHRSVSWYQQTPGQGLQFLFEYFSETQRNKGNFPGRFSGRQFSNSRSEMNVSTLELGDSALYLCASSLSKNTEAFFGQGTRLTVV.

V usage is TRBV6-5 and J usage is TRBJ2-3; D gene uncertain. CDR1 MNHEY and CDR2 SVGAGI come from the germline V gene. V lost 4 bases to trimming and J lost 2 bases, with 10 bases between them. The CDR3 spans 14 residues. CDR3 in DNA: TGTGCCAGCAGTTTCGGAGCGACCACAGATACGCAGTATTTT. This codes for CASSFGATTDTQYF.